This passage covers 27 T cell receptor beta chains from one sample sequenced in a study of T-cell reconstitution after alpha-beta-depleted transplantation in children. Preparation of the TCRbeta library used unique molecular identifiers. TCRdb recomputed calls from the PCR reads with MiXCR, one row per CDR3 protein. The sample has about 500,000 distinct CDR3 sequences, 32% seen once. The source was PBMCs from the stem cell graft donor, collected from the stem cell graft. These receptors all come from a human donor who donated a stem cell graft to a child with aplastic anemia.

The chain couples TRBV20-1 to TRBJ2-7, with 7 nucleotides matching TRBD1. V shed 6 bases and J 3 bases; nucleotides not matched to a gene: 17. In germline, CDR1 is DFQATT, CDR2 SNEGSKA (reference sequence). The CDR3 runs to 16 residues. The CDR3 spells CSATRDSGSPIYEQYF. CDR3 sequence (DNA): TGCAGTGCCACCCGGGACAGCGGATCCCCAATCTACGAGCAGTACTTC.

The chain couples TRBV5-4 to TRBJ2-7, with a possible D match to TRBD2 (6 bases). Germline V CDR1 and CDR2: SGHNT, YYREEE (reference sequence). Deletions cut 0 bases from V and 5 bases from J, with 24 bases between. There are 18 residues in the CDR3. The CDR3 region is CASSLVVVEGWGRNEQYF. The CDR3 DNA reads TGTGCCAGCAGCTTGGTCGTTGTGGAGGGCTGGGGGAGAAACGAGCAGTACTTC.

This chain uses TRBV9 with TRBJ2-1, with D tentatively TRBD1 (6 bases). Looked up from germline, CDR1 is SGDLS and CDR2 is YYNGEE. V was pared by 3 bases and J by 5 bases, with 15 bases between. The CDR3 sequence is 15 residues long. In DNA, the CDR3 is TGTGCCAGCAGCGAGGGCCTGGGACAACACAATGAGCAGTTCTTC. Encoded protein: CASSEGLGQHNEQFF.

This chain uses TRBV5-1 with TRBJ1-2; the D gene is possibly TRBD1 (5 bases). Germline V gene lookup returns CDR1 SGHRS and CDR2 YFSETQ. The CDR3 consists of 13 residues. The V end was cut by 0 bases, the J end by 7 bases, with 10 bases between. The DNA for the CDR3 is TGCGCCAGCAGCTTGGGGCAGGGAATTGGCTACACCTTC. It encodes CASSLGQGIGYTF.

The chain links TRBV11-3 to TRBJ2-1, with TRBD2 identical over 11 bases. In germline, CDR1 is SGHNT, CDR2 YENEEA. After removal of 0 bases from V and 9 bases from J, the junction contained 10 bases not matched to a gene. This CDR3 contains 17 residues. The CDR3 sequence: CASSLDLVLAGALEQFF. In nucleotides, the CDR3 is TGTGCCAGCAGCTTAGATCTAGTACTAGCGGGAGCGCTTGAGCAGTTCTTC.

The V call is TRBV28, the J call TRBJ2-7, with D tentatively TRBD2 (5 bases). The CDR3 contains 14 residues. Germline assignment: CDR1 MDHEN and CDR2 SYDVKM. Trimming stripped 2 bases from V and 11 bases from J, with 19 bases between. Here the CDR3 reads CASSLIVGATDKYF. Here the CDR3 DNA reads TGTGCCAGCAGTTTAATAGTGGGAGCCACGGATAAGTACTTC. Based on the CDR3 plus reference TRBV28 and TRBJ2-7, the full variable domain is DVKVTQSSRYLVKRTGEKVFLECVQDMDHENMFWYRQDPGLGLRLIYFSYDVKMKEKGDIPEGYSVSREKKERFSLILESASTNQTSMYLCASSLIVGATDKYFGPGTRLTVT.

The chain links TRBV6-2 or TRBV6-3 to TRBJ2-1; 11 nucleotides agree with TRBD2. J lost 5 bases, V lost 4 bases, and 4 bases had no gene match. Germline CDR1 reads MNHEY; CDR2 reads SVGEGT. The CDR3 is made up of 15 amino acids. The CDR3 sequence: CASSLTSGENNEQFF. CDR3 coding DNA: TGTGCCAGCAGTTTGACTAGCGGGGAGAACAATGAGCAGTTCTTC.

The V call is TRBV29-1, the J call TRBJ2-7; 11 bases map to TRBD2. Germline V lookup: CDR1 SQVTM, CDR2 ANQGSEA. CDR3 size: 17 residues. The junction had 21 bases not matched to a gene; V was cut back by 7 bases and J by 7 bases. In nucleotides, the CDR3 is TGCAGCGCAGACGGTATAGCGGGAGGGCCGGTCGGGCTTGAGCAGTACTTC. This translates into CSADGIAGGPVGLEQYF.

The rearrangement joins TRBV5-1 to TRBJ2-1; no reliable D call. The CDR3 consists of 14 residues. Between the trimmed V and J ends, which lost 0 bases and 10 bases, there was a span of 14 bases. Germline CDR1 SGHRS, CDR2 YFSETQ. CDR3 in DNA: TGCGCCAGCAGCTTGGGGTCAGGTTATATGGAGCAGTTCTTC. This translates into CASSLGSGYMEQFF.

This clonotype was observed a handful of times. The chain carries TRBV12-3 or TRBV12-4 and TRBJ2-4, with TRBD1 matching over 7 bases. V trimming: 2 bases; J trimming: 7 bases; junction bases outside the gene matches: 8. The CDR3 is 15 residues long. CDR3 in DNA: TGTGCCAGCAGTTTAATTTTACCCAGGGGGAACATTCAGTACTTC. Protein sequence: CASSLILPRGNIQYF.

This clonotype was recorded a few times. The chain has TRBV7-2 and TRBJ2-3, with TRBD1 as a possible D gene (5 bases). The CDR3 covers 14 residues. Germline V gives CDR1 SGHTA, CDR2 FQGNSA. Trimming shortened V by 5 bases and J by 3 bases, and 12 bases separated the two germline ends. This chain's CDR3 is CASSNRTPTDTQYF. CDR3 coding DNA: TGTGCCAGCAGCAATAGGACACCAACAGATACGCAGTATTTT.

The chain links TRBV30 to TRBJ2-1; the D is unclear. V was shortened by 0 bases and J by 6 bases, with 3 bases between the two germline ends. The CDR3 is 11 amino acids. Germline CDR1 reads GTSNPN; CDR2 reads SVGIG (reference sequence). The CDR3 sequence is CAWSVLNEQFF. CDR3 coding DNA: TGTGCCTGGAGTGTACTCAATGAGCAGTTCTTC.

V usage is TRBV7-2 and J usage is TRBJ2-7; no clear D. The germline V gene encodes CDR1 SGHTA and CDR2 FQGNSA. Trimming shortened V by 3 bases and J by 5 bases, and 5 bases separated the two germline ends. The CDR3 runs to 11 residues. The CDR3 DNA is TGTGCCAGCAGCTTCGGCAACGAGCAGTACTTC. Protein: CASSFGNEQYF.

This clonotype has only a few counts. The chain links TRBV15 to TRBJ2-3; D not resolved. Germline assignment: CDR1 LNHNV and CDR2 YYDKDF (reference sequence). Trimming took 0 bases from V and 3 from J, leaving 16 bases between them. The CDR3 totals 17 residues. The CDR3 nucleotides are TGTGCCACCAGCAGAGATAAAGGTAGCAGTAGGACAGATACGCAGTATTTT. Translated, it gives CATSRDKGSSRTDTQYF.

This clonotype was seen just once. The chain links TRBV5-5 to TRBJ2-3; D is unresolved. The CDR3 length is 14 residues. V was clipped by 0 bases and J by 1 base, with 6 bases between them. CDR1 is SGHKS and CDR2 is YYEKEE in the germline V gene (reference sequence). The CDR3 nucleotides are TGTGCCAGCAGCTTGGTTCTACGCACAGATACGCAGTATTTT. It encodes CASSLVLRTDTQYF.

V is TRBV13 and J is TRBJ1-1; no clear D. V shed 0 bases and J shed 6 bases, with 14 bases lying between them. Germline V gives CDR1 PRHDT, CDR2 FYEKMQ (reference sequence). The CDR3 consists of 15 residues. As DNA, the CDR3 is TGTGCCAGCAGCTTAGGCCCGCCCCCCGGCCCTGAAGCTTTCTTT. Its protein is CASSLGPPPGPEAFF.

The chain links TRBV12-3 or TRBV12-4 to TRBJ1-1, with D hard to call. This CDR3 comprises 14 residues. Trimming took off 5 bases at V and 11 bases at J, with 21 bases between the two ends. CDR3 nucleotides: TGTGCCAGCAGTCCGACCGACCTAGTACGTATGGCTTTCTTT. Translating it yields CASSPTDLVRMAFF.

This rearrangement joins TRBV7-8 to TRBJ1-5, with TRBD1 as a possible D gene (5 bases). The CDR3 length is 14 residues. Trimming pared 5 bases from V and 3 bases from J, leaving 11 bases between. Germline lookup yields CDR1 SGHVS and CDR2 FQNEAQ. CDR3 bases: TGTGCCAGCAGCCTTAGACAGAACAATCAGCCCCAGCATTTT. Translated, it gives CASSLRQNNQPQHF.

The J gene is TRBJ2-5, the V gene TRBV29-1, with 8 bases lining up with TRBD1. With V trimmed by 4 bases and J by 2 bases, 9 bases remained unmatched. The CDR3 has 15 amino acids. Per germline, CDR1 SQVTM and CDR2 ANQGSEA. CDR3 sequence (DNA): TGCAGCGTTGCCGGGACAGGACTACGTCAAGAGACCCAGTACTTC. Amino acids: CSVAGTGLRQETQYF.

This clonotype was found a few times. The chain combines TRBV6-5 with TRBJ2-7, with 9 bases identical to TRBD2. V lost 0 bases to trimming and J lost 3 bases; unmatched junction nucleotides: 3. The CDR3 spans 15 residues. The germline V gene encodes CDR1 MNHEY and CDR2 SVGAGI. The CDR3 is CASSYSTSGYYEQYF. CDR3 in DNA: TGTGCCAGCAGTTACTCGACTAGCGGTTACTACGAGCAGTACTTC.

CDR3 nucleotide sequence: TGTGCCAGCAGCCCCTCCCTGGTGGAGACCCAGTACTTC. Its translation is CASSPSLVETQYF. The chain links TRBV7-1 to TRBJ2-5, with D unclear. TRBV7-1 counts as an open reading frame of uncertain function. The V and J ends lost 5 bases and 5 bases respectively, with 12 bases between them. This CDR3 region has 13 residues.

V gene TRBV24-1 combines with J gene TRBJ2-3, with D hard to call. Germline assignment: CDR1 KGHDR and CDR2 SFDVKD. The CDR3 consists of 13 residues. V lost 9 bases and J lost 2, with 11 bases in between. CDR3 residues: CATGSPNTDTQYF. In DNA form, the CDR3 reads TGTGCCACCGGAAGCCCCAACACAGATACGCAGTATTTT.

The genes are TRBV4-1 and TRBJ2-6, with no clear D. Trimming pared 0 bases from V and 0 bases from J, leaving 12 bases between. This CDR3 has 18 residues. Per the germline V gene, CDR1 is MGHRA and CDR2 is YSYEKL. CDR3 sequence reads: CASSQDLVQLSGANVLTF. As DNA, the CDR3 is TGCGCCAGCAGCCAAGATTTGGTGCAGCTCTCTGGGGCCAACGTCCTGACTTTC.

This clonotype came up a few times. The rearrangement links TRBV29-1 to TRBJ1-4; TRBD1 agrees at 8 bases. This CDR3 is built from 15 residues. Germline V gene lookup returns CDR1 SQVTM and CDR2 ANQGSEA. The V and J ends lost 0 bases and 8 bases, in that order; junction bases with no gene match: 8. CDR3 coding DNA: TGCAGCGTTGAAGATAGAGGGACAGGACACGAAAAACTGTTTTTT. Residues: CSVEDRGTGHEKLFF. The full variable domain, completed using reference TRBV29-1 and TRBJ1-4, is SAVISQKPSRDICQRGTSLTIQCQVDSQVTMMFWYRQQPGQSLTLIATANQGSEATYESGFVIDKFPISRPNLTFSTLTVSNMSPEDSSIYLCSVEDRGTGHEKLFFGSGTQLSVL.

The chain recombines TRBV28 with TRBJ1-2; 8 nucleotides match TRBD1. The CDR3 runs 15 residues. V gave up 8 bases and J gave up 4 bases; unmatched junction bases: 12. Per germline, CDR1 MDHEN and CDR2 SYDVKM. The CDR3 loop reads CASEAQGARSYGYTF. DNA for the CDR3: TGTGCCAGCGAAGCCCAGGGGGCGCGGAGCTATGGCTACACCTTC.

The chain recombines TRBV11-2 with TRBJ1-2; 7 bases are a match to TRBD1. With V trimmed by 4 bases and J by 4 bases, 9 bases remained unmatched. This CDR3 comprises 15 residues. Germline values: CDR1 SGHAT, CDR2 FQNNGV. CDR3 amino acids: CASSSDRAVSYGYTF. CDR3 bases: TGTGCCAGCAGCTCAGACAGGGCCGTGTCCTATGGCTACACCTTC.

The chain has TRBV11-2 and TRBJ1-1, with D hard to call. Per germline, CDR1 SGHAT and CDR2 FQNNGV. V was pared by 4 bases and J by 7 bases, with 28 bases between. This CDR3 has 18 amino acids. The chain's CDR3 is CASSSPGLETILKGEAFF. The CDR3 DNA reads TGTGCCAGCAGCTCTCCTGGTTTGGAGACCATACTTAAAGGTGAAGCTTTCTTT.